The 10 T cell receptor beta chains listed next were all sequenced from one sample in a study of cytomegalovirus exposure and HLA in healthy donors. Primers: 60 Vbeta forward and 13 Jbeta reverse. Using immunoSEQ multiplex PCR, the repertoire was profiled, and TCRdb retains in-frame clones only, with some absent. This sample has 170,000 or so clones, with roughly 78% found just once. Sequenced sample: PBMCs. The source of these receptors is a woman between 40 and 50 years old in good health and CMV-seronegative.

The rearrangement uses TRBV5-6 and TRBJ1-1, with a possible D match to TRBD1 (6 bases). Trimming removed 4 bases at V and 5 bases at J, with 18 bases between. The length of the CDR3 is 15 residues. Germline CDR1 reads SGHDT; CDR2 reads YYEEEE. The CDR3 nucleotides are TGTGCCAGCAGCGAATCTTACCGAGGGGGAACTGAAGCTTTCTTT. Its protein is CASSESYRGGTEAFF.

The rearrangement links TRBV11-2 to TRBJ1-6; D remains ambiguous. Trimming left V 1 base short and J 8 bases short, with 9 bases between. CDR1 is SGHAT, CDR2 FQNNGV, per germline. The CDR3 consists of 14 residues. CDR3 sequence: CASSLGPVDSPLHF. CDR3 nucleotides: TGTGCCAGCAGCTTAGGGCCAGTTGATTCACCCCTCCACTTT.

The chain carries TRBV7-2 and TRBJ1-5; a weak D match, TRBD1 (6 bases). The V gene lost 2 bases and the J gene lost 4 bases, with 15 bases spanning the gap. This CDR3 comprises 16 residues. The germline V gene has CDR1 SGHTA and CDR2 FQGNSA. In nucleotides, the CDR3 is TGTGCCAGCAGCTTACACGACAGGAGAGGGAATCAGCCCCAGCATTTT. Amino acid sequence: CASSLHDRRGNQPQHF.

The rearrangement joins TRBV10-3 to TRBJ1-3, with TRBD1 as a possible D gene (6 bases). CDR1 ENHRY and CDR2 SYGVKD come from the germline V gene. The V and J ends lost 6 bases and 0 bases respectively, with 9 bases between them. CDR3 length: 14 amino acids. DNA of the CDR3: TGTGCCATCAGGGACAGTTTCTCTGGAAACACCATATATTTT. This sequence encodes CAIRDSFSGNTIYF.

The rearrangement joins TRBV6-1 to TRBJ2-7, with 9 bases fitting TRBD1. The CDR3 extends over 14 amino acids. Germline V gene sequence: CDR1 MNHNS, CDR2 SASEGT. J gave up 2 bases and V 8 bases, and 7 bases lay outside the gene matches. CDR3 DNA sequence: TGTGCCAGCTATCTTGGGACAGGGACCTACGAGCAGTACTTC. Protein: CASYLGTGTYEQYF.

V is TRBV19 and J is TRBJ2-5; possible D gene TRBD1, 5 bases. This CDR3 is 15 amino acids long. CDR1 and CDR2 (germline): LNHDA, SQIVND (reference sequence). The V end lost 2 bases, the J end lost 1 base, and 11 bases lay between the germline ends. The CDR3 DNA is TGTGCCAGTAGTATATCGACAGAGGTCCAAGAGACCCAGTACTTC. Its translation is CASSISTEVQETQYF.

The J gene is TRBJ1-2, the V gene TRBV5-1, with TRBD1 as a possible D gene (5 bases). The V end lost 0 bases, the J end lost 1 base, and 10 bases lay between the germline ends. Germline V gene data show CDR1 as SGHRS and CDR2 as YFSETQ. There are 15 residues in the CDR3. The DNA for the CDR3 is TGCGCCAGCAGCTTGGAAGTGGGGCGTAACTATGGCTACACCTTC. It yields the protein CASSLEVGRNYGYTF.

This clone was detected a few times. The chain joins TRBV4-1 to TRBJ2-3, with 13 bases that match TRBD2. The CDR3 extends over 17 amino acids. Germline V gives CDR1 MGHRA, CDR2 YSYEKL. V shed 1 base, J shed 4 bases, and the junction held 5 bases outside the gene matches. DNA of the CDR3: TGCGCCAGCAGCCAAGCCCCTACTAGCGGGGGGGCAGATACGCAGTATTTT. Translating gives CASSQAPTSGGADTQYF.

V gene TRBV28 combines with J gene TRBJ1-3; 8 bases agree with TRBD1. Per germline, CDR1 MDHEN and CDR2 SYDVKM. V was clipped by 6 bases and J by 9 bases; unmatched bases: 10. The CDR3 runs to 14 residues. Here the CDR3 reads CASRPTGVPGTIYF. The CDR3 nucleotides are TGTGCCAGCAGACCGACAGGGGTGCCGGGCACCATATATTTT. The full variable domain, rest sourced from reference TRBV28 and TRBJ1-3, is DVKVTQSSRYLVKRTGEKVFLECVQDMDHENMFWYRQDPGLGLRLIYFSYDVKMKEKGDIPEGYSVSREKKERFSLILESASTNQTSMYLCASRPTGVPGTIYFGEGSWLTVV.

The rearrangement links TRBV5-6 to TRBJ1-2, with TRBD1 as a possible D gene (5 bases). Germline V gives CDR1 SGHDT, CDR2 YYEEEE. The V end lost 2 bases, the J end lost 5 bases, and 13 bases lay between the germline ends. The CDR3 totals 14 residues. The CDR3 DNA is TGTGCCAGCAGCTTAGTTAGGGGCAATTATGGCTACACCTTC. Translating it yields CASSLVRGNYGYTF. Full variable domain (remainder filled in from reference TRBV5-6 and TRBJ1-2): DAGVTQSPTHLIKTRGQQVTLRCSPKSGHDTVSWYQQALGQGPQFIFQYYEEEERQRGNFPDRFSGHQFPNYSSELNVNALLLGDSALYLCASSLVRGNYGYTFGSGTRLTVV.